This passage covers 27 T cell receptor beta chains from one sample sequenced in a study of blood T cells in healthy people across ages. Together with a sample-barcoded 5' primer, a J-beta primer mix was included in a second PCR lasting about 7 to 12 cycles. TCRdb processed the 5' RACE reads anew with MiXCR; each CDR3 protein has one entry. Of roughly 1,500,000 distinct CDR3 sequences in the sample, 42% were seen once. Sequences were obtained from blood. The receptors here all came from a woman younger than 30 in good health.

The rearrangement links TRBV15 to TRBJ2-1; D is ambiguous. Looked up from germline, CDR1 is LNHNV and CDR2 is YYDKDF (reference sequence). V shed 0 bases and J shed 2 bases, with 8 bases lying between them. This CDR3 is 15 amino acids long. The CDR3 region has the DNA TGTGCCACCAGCAGAGACAAGCTGACCTACAATGAGCAGTTCTTC. Translated, it gives CATSRDKLTYNEQFF.

The chain links TRBV4-1 to TRBJ2-1; 14 bases are shared with TRBD2. There are 19 residues in the CDR3. The J segment lost 3 bases and the V segment lost 0 bases, leaving 7 bases of the junction unmatched. CDR1 is MGHRA and CDR2 is YSYEKL in the germline V gene. Written as DNA, the CDR3 is TGCGCCAGCAGCCAAGAAGGACTAGCGGGGGGAGGGTTCTACAATGAGCAGTTCTTC. It encodes CASSQEGLAGGGFYNEQFF.

J is TRBJ2-1 and V is TRBV6-5; no firm D call. CDR3 length equals 15 residues. V was shortened by 3 bases and J by 8 bases, with 17 bases between the two germline ends. Germline V gene sequence: CDR1 MNHEY, CDR2 SVGAGI. The CDR3 coding sequence is TGTGCCAGCAGTTATTTACTCTCAAGTCCTGATGAGCAGTTCTTC. It specifies CASSYLLSSPDEQFF.

This chain links TRBV6-5 with TRBJ1-2; maybe TRBD1 (5 bases). The CDR3 spans 14 residues. Between the trimmed V and J ends, which lost 6 bases and 8 bases, there was a span of 19 bases. Germline V gives CDR1 MNHEY, CDR2 SVGAGI. CDR3 residues: CASSPGGGVQGYTF. CDR3 in DNA: TGTGCCAGCAGCCCCGGTGGGGGTGTTCAGGGCTACACCTTC.

The sample holds many counts of this clonotype. This sequence joins TRBV4-1 and TRBJ2-5; D may correspond to TRBD1 or TRBD2 (6 bases each). This CDR3 is 15 amino acids long. Trimming removed 1 base from V and 1 base from J, with 10 bases in between. Germline CDR1 is MGHRA and CDR2 is YSYEKL. CDR3 DNA sequence: TGCGCCAGCAGCCAAGGTCGGGGGCTCCAAGAGACCCAGTACTTC. This codes for CASSQGRGLQETQYF.

A few counts support this clonotype. The junction departs from the called germline gene at one end, perhaps through a read error. The chain joins TRBV6-5 to TRBJ2-7; D ambiguous. The CDR3 has 10 amino acids. The germline V gene has CDR1 MNHEY and CDR2 SVGAGI. This CDR3 reads CASSSFEQYF. In DNA form, the CDR3 reads TGTGCCAGCAGTTCCTTCGAGCAGTACTTC.

This clonotype was counted many times. The rearrangement links TRBV10-3 to TRBJ2-1, with D unclear. This CDR3 has 16 amino acids. From germline, CDR1 is ENHRY and CDR2 SYGVKD. V shed 0 bases and J shed 9 bases, with 18 bases lying between them. CDR3 nucleotide sequence: TGTGCCATCAGTGAGTCGTTAGCCAACAAAGGCAGTGAGCAGTTCTTC. Translated: CAISESLANKGSEQFF.

The V call is TRBV20-1, the J call TRBJ2-3; 9 bases match TRBD1. The CDR3 sequence is 16 residues long. The junction had 10 bases not matched to a gene; V was cut back by 6 bases and J by 0 bases. The germline V gene has CDR1 DFQATT and CDR2 SNEGSKA (reference sequence). The DNA of the CDR3 is TGCAGTGCCCCCGACCCAGGGACAGGGAGCACAGATACGCAGTATTTT. It is translated as CSAPDPGTGSTDTQYF.

V is TRBV4-2 and J is TRBJ2-3, with 7 bases fitting TRBD1. V trimming: 1 base; J trimming: 0 bases; junction bases outside the gene matches: 7. CDR1 and CDR2 from the germline V gene are LGHNA and YNFKEQ. This CDR3 has 17 residues. The CDR3 DNA reads as TGTGCCAGCAGCCAAGGGAAGGGACAGACTAGCACAGATACGCAGTATTTT. This translates into CASSQGKGQTSTDTQYF.

This chain connects TRBV7-2 to TRBJ2-2; D is ambiguous. This CDR3 has 16 residues. The germline V gene has CDR1 SGHTA and CDR2 FQGNSA. Trimming removed 0 bases from V and 2 bases from J, with 10 bases in between. In nucleotides, the CDR3 is TGTGCCAGCAGCTTAGCCAGCCCCGTTAACACCGGGGAGCTGTTTTTT. Its protein product is CASSLASPVNTGELFF.

The rearrangement joins TRBV20-1 to TRBJ2-4, with D unclear. V gave up 2 bases and J gave up 13 bases, with 21 bases separating them. Germline CDR1 DFQATT, CDR2 SNEGSKA (reference sequence). The CDR3 runs to 14 residues. CDR3 coding DNA: TGCAGTGCTAGATCCCCCCAGGACGCTCTGGAGCAGTACTTC. Amino acids: CSARSPQDALEQYF.

The chain carries TRBV10-3 and TRBJ2-1; maybe TRBD2 (5 bases). The CDR3 totals 12 residues. Trimming pared 6 bases from V and 12 bases from J, leaving 15 bases between. The germline V gene encodes CDR1 ENHRY and CDR2 SYGVKD. In nucleotides, the CDR3 is TGTGCCATCAGGCGACCCCTCGGGGTGCAGTTCTTC. Protein product: CAIRRPLGVQFF.

A remark on this clonotype: One end of the junction varies from germline; a read error may be responsible. CDR3 nucleotides: TGCGCCAGCAGCCAAGGACTAGCGGGATTGCTAACAGATACGCACTATTTT. Translated: CASSQGLAGLLTDTHYF. The chain recombines TRBV4-1 with TRBJ2-3, with 11 bases identical to TRBD2. The CDR3 has 17 residues. Per the germline V gene, CDR1 is MGHRA and CDR2 is YSYEKL.

This clonotype has only a few counts. This chain uses TRBV5-1 with TRBJ2-2, with 10 bases that match TRBD2. J gave up 1 base and V 0 bases, and 6 bases lay outside the gene matches. CDR3 length equals 18 residues. Germline V gene data show CDR1 as SGHRS and CDR2 as YFSETQ. The CDR3 DNA follows: TGCGCCAGCAGCTTGGGTCCTAGCGGGAGAGAGAACACCGGGGAGCTGTTTTTT. Its translation is CASSLGPSGRENTGELFF.

The V and J genes are TRBV7-8 and TRBJ2-7, with D perhaps TRBD2 (5 bases). Germline V gene sequence: CDR1 SGHVS, CDR2 FQNEAQ. The CDR3 spans 14 residues. V was trimmed by 5 bases and J by 3 bases, leaving 14 bases between them. This CDR3 reads CASSRSEELYEQYF. The CDR3 region has the DNA TGTGCCAGCAGCCGCTCGGAGGAGCTCTACGAGCAGTACTTC.

This clonotype turned up a few times. This sequence joins TRBV27 and TRBJ2-3; D might be TRBD2 (6 bases). The V end was cut by 6 bases, the J end by 10 bases, with 20 bases between. Germline loops: CDR1 MNHEY, CDR2 SMNVEV (reference sequence). CDR3 length: 14 amino acids. The CDR3 loop is CASSPTPKSGAQYF. In nucleotides, the CDR3 is TGTGCCAGCAGCCCTACTCCTAAATCGGGGGCGCAGTATTTT.

This clonotype was seen more than once but under ten times. V and J are TRBV4-1 and TRBJ2-7; D unresolved. V was pared by 0 bases and J by 5 bases, with 5 bases between. Germline V CDR1 and CDR2: MGHRA, YSYEKL. The CDR3 totals 12 residues. DNA of the CDR3: TGCGCCAGCAGCCAAGATGGAAACGAGCAGTACTTC. Translated: CASSQDGNEQYF.

This CDR3 reads CASSTTGTSPLHF. CDR3 DNA: TGTGCCAGCAGTACGACAGGGACTTCACCCCTCCACTTT. This chain connects TRBV6-4 to TRBJ1-6; TRBD1 agrees at 7 bases. The CDR3 has 13 amino acids. Germline values: CDR1 MRHNA, CDR2 SNTAGT. With 5 bases clipped from V and 9 bases from J, the junction kept 4 bases outside the gene matches.

The CDR3 loop is CASSSSTGNTNEKLFF. CDR3 coding DNA: TGTGCCAGCAGCTCGTCAACAGGGAACACTAATGAAAAACTGTTTTTT. V usage is TRBV7-8 and J usage is TRBJ1-4; D perhaps matches TRBD1 (6 bases). Trimming stripped 4 bases from V and 2 bases from J, with 14 bases between. Germline V gene lookup returns CDR1 SGHVS and CDR2 FQNEAQ. The CDR3 has 16 residues. The full variable domain, completed using reference TRBV7-8 and TRBJ1-4, is GAGVSQSPRYKVAKRGQDVALRCDPISGHVSLFWYQQALGQGPEFLTYFQNEAQLDKSGLPSDRFFAERPEGSVSTLKIQRTQQEDSAVYLCASSSSTGNTNEKLFFGSGTQLSVL.

This clonotype was counted only a few times. V is TRBV6-6 and J is TRBJ1-2; TRBD1 matches 7 bases. The J segment lost 6 bases and the V segment lost 5 bases, leaving 3 bases of the junction unmatched. Germline values: CDR1 MNHNY, CDR2 SVGAGI (reference sequence). The CDR3 contains 12 residues. CDR3 nucleotides: TGTGCCAGCAGTCACGGGACAGATGGCTACACCTTC. This codes for CASSHGTDGYTF.

This sequence joins TRBV12-3 or TRBV12-4 and TRBJ2-1; TRBD2 aligns across 9 bases. The DNA end favors TRBJ2-7, so the J call may be wrong. This CDR3 contains 14 residues. CDR3 sequence: CASSLTSGNNEQYF. The CDR3 DNA follows: TGTGCCAGCAGTCTGACTAGCGGAAACAATGAGCAGTACTTC.

The DNA for the CDR3 is TGTGCCAGCAGTCAACGACAGGTACCCCGAGGCTACACCTTC. This codes for CASSQRQVPRGYTF. V is TRBV3-1 and J is TRBJ1-2, with a possible D match to TRBD1 (6 bases). Trimming removed 6 bases from V and 8 bases from J, with 19 bases in between. This CDR3 is 14 amino acids long. Germline loops: CDR1 LGHDT, CDR2 YNNKEL (reference sequence).

This clonotype was counted many times. V is TRBV18 and J is TRBJ2-7, with 9 nucleotides matching TRBD1. With 3 bases clipped from V and 7 bases from J, the junction kept 1 base outside the gene matches. Looked up from germline, CDR1 is KGHSH and CDR2 is LQKENI. The CDR3 spans 12 residues. The CDR3 here is CASSPGQGEQYF. The CDR3 nucleotides read TGTGCCAGCTCACCCGGACAGGGGGAGCAGTACTTC.

The rearrangement links TRBV20-1 to TRBJ2-3; D gene unclear. The CDR3 consists of 14 residues. CDR1 DFQATT and CDR2 SNEGSKA come from the germline V gene (reference sequence). V was pared by 6 bases and J by 2 bases, with 15 bases between. The CDR3 DNA follows: TGCAGTGCCCCTCCGGTGGAATACACAGATACGCAGTATTTT. Translating gives CSAPPVEYTDTQYF.

This clonotype has ten or more counts. A read error may account for a junction end that differs from germline. This chain connects TRBV5-1 to TRBJ2-7; D is possibly TRBD2 (5 bases). This CDR3 contains 13 residues. The germline gives CDR1 SGHRS, CDR2 YFSETQ. This CDR3 reads CASSLGRDYEQYF. In nucleotides, the CDR3 is TGTGCCAGCAGCTTAGGACGGGACTACGAGCAGTACTTC.

V usage is TRBV2 and J usage is TRBJ1-5; D gene uncertain. The V end lost 5 bases, the J end lost 0 bases, and 11 bases lay between the germline ends. Germline assignment: CDR1 SNHLY and CDR2 FYNNEI. The CDR3 is made up of 15 amino acids. This chain's CDR3 is CASSQSRSSNQPQHF. The CDR3 DNA reads TGTGCCAGCAGTCAATCCAGGAGTAGCAATCAGCCCCAGCATTTT.

This clonotype has just one count. As DNA, the CDR3 is TGTGCCAGCAGCCAAAGCGGTAGGAGGGCCAGGATTTTTATCGAGACCCAGTACTTC. Translating gives CASSQSGRRARIFIETQYF. This rearrangement joins TRBV3-1 to TRBJ2-7, with D perhaps TRBD2 (6 bases). The J call may be mistaken, given a closer DNA end match to TRBJ2-5. Per germline, CDR1 LGHDT and CDR2 YNNKEL (reference sequence). This CDR3 contains 19 residues.